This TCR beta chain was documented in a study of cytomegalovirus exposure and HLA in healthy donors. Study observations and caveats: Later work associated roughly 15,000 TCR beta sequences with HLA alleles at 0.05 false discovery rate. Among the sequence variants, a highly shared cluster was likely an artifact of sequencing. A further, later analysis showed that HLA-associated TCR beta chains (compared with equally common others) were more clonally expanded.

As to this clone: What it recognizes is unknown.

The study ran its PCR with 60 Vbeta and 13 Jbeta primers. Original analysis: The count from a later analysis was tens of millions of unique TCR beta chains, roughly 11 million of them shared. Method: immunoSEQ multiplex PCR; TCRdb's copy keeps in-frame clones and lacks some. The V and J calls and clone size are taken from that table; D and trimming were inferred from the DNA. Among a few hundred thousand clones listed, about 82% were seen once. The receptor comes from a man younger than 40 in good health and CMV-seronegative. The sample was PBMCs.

DNA for the CDR3: TGTGCCAGCGAGAAAGGACAGGCTGACACCGGGGAGCTGTTTTTT. Its protein is CASEKGQADTGELFF. The chain employs TRBV6-5 and TRBJ2-2, with 7 bases aligning to TRBD1. Germline trimming cut 8 bases from V and 3 bases from J; bases unmatched to any gene: 9. Germline V CDR1 and CDR2: MNHEY, SVGAGI. The CDR3 contains 15 residues.